These 24 T cell receptor beta chains originate from one sample sequenced in a study of CD8 T cells in Susac syndrome. With random hexamers, reverse transcription was performed on about 0.5 to 1 ug of RNA. MiXCR, applied by TCRdb to the immunoSEQ multiplex PCR reads, yields one record per CDR3 protein. The sample lists about 200,000 distinct CDR3 sequences, 90% to 95% occurring once. Sequences were obtained from CD4+ T cells from PBMCs. Receptors were obtained from a human donor with multiple sclerosis.

The chain employs TRBV9 and TRBJ2-3; 8 nucleotides match TRBD1. With V trimmed by 2 bases and J by 3 bases, 2 bases remained unmatched. The CDR3 sequence is 14 residues long. From germline, CDR1 is SGDLS and CDR2 YYNGEE. The DNA for the CDR3 is TGTGCCAGCAGCGTCAGGGGGCGGACAGATACGCAGTATTTT. Encoded protein: CASSVRGRTDTQYF.

This clonotype was seen once. The V gene is TRBV24-1, the J gene TRBJ2-1; no firm D call. CDR1 is KGHDR and CDR2 is SFDVKD in the germline V gene. With 7 bases removed from V and 5 bases from J, the gap between germline ends came to 5 bases. This CDR3 region has 11 residues. The CDR3 protein is CATRADNEQFF. DNA of the CDR3: TGTGCCACCAGGGCGGACAATGAGCAGTTCTTC.

The gene calls are TRBV29-1 and TRBJ2-7; TRBD1 aligns across 9 bases. Germline lookup yields CDR1 SQVTM and CDR2 ANQGSEA. The ends lost 5 bases at V and 7 bases at J; junction bases unmatched: 12. The CDR3 is 14 residues long. CDR3: CSVLGGQGFGEQYF. The DNA of the CDR3 is TGCAGCGTTCTGGGGGGACAGGGTTTTGGGGAGCAGTACTTC.

The CDR3 DNA reads TGTGCCAGCAGCTTAGTTGGTGGACGTACAATATCCTACGAGCAGTACTTC. Its translation is CASSLVGGRTISYEQYF. The chain is built from TRBV7-9 and TRBJ2-7; D uncertain. V was pared by 1 base and J by 1 base, with 17 bases between. The CDR3 covers 17 residues. Per the germline V gene, CDR1 is SEHNR and CDR2 is FQNEAQ (reference sequence).

This clonotype was picked up one time. The rearrangement links TRBV11-2 to TRBJ2-1; 7 bases are shared with TRBD2. CDR3 length equals 17 residues. CDR1 and CDR2 from the germline V gene are SGHAT and FQNNGV. After removal of 5 bases from V and 0 bases from J, the junction contained 10 bases not matched to a gene. The CDR3 reads CASSLGRGGSSYNEQFF. The CDR3 coding sequence is TGTGCCAGCAGCCTGGGGAGGGGAGGAAGCTCCTACAATGAGCAGTTCTTC.

The DNA for the CDR3 is TGTGCCAGCAGGGCTATTCTCCCCGGGGAGCTGTTTTTT. Protein: CASRAILPGELFF. The chain carries TRBV7-2 and TRBJ2-2; D uncertain. The CDR3 consists of 13 residues. CDR1 and CDR2 from the germline V gene are SGHTA and FQGNSA. The V gene lost 6 bases and the J gene lost 6 bases, with 11 bases spanning the gap.

This chain's CDR3 is CASSFGLNYGYTF. CDR3 in DNA: TGTGCCAGCAGCTTTGGGTTAAACTATGGCTACACCTTC. The V gene is TRBV5-5, the J gene TRBJ1-2; D gene uncertain. The CDR3 is 13 residues long. CDR1 is SGHKS and CDR2 is YYEKEE in the germline V gene (reference sequence). V was trimmed by 2 bases and J by 2 bases, leaving 7 bases between them. The full variable domain, in which reference TRBV5-5 and TRBJ1-2 provide the parts outside the CDR3, is DAGVTQSPTHLIKTRGQQVTLRCSPISGHKSVSWYQQVLGQGPQFIFQYYEKEERGRGNFPDRFSARQFPNYSSELNVNALLLGDSALYLCASSFGLNYGYTFGSGTRLTVV.

V usage is TRBV12-3 or TRBV12-4 and J usage is TRBJ2-7; weak D call: TRBD1 (6 bases). Trimming shortened V by 3 bases and J by 3 bases, and 15 bases separated the two germline ends. The CDR3 is made up of 15 amino acids. Here the CDR3 reads CASSLRLTGHYEQYF. CDR3 DNA sequence: TGTGCCAGCAGTTTGCGGTTGACAGGTCACTACGAGCAGTACTTC.

This chain links TRBV20-1 with TRBJ1-6, with a weak D call TRBD1 (6 bases). CDR1 DFQATT and CDR2 SNEGSKA come from the germline V gene (reference sequence). V lost 4 bases and J 7 bases, leaving 17 bases between the germline ends. The CDR3 length is 15 residues. CDR3 nucleotide sequence: TGCAGTGCTAAGGGGGGGGCGACGGAGAATTCACCCCTCCACTTT. Amino acids: CSAKGGATENSPLHF.

The chain has TRBV7-3 and TRBJ2-2; 8 bases match TRBD1. After removal of 8 bases from V and 1 base from J, the junction contained 0 bases not matched to a gene. The CDR3 totals 13 residues. Germline V lookup: CDR1 SGHTA, CDR2 FQGTGA. The CDR3 DNA reads as TGTGCCAGCGGGACAGGGAACACCGGGGAGCTGTTTTTT. Translation: CASGTGNTGELFF.

This sequence joins TRBV12-3 or TRBV12-4 and TRBJ1-2; tentative D call: TRBD1 (5 bases). CDR3 length: 14 amino acids. V lost 3 bases and J 5 bases, leaving 13 bases between the germline ends. This CDR3 is CASSFRDRGYGYTF. The DNA of the CDR3 is TGTGCCAGCAGTTTCCGGGACCGCGGATATGGCTACACCTTC.

The rearrangement joins TRBV7-9 to TRBJ2-7; 9 positions match TRBD2. The germline V gene encodes CDR1 SEHNR and CDR2 FQNEAQ (reference sequence). Trimming took 1 base from V and 7 from J; bases not matched to a gene: 8. CDR3 length equals 15 residues. The CDR3 spells CASSLEVAGVGEQYF. CDR3 nucleotide sequence: TGTGCCAGCAGCTTAGAAGTAGCGGGAGTGGGTGAGCAGTACTTC.

V is TRBV12-3 or TRBV12-4 and J is TRBJ2-1, with 10 bases that match TRBD2. V shed 6 bases, J shed 5 bases, and the junction held 7 bases outside the gene matches. The CDR3 spans 15 residues. The CDR3 is CASSPGTSVDNEQFF. The CDR3 DNA reads as TGTGCCAGCAGCCCCGGGACTAGCGTTGACAATGAGCAGTTCTTC.

The J gene is TRBJ1-2, the V gene TRBV7-8; D is unclear. V lost 2 bases to trimming and J lost 6 bases, with 7 bases between them. There are 12 residues in the CDR3. CDR1 is SGHVS and CDR2 is FQNEAQ in the germline V gene. The CDR3 region has the DNA TGTGCCAGCAGCTTATATCAGGATGGCTACACCTTC. Translation: CASSLYQDGYTF.

The count of this clonotype is one. The V call is TRBV3-1, the J call TRBJ2-7; 8 nucleotides line up with TRBD2. V shed 0 bases, J shed 5 bases, and the junction held 9 bases outside the gene matches. This CDR3 contains 16 residues. CDR1 is LGHDT, CDR2 YNNKEL, per germline (reference sequence). The CDR3 region has the DNA TGTGCCAGCAGCCAAGAGTTACGCGGGAGGAGAAACGAGCAGTACTTC. It translates to CASSQELRGRRNEQYF.

V gene TRBV29-1 combines with J gene TRBJ2-3, with D unclear. The CDR3 is 12 amino acids. The V gene's germline CDR1 is SQVTM and CDR2 ANQGSEA. The germline V and J ends were trimmed by 3 bases and 4 bases, with 8 bases remaining between them. CDR3 protein: CSVESSSDTQYF. The CDR3 DNA follows: TGCAGCGTTGAGTCGAGCTCAGATACGCAGTATTTT.

The V and J genes are TRBV28 and TRBJ1-1; no clear D gene. The CDR3 extends over 13 amino acids. V lost 7 bases and J 2 bases, leaving 11 bases between the germline ends. Germline CDR1 and CDR2: MDHEN and SYDVKM. Here the CDR3 DNA reads TGTGCCAGCAACTCGGGCAGAAACACTGAAGCTTTCTTT. Its translation is CASNSGRNTEAFF.

This clonotype has more than one count but fewer than ten. This rearrangement joins TRBV5-4 to TRBJ2-3; D ambiguous. Per the germline V gene, CDR1 is SGHNT and CDR2 is YYREEE (reference sequence). The CDR3 covers 15 residues. V dropped 0 bases and J dropped 0 bases, with 8 bases sitting between them. The DNA of the CDR3 is TGTGCCAGCAGCTTGGCTTCAGGAAGCACAGATACGCAGTATTTT. Encoded protein: CASSLASGSTDTQYF.

The V and J genes are TRBV5-1 and TRBJ1-1, with D unclear. Germline V lookup: CDR1 SGHRS, CDR2 YFSETQ. The CDR3 sequence is 16 residues long. Trimming pared 4 bases from V and 0 bases from J, leaving 16 bases between. The CDR3 is CASSPPGTTLNTEAFF. CDR3 sequence (DNA): TGCGCCAGCAGCCCCCCAGGCACAACTTTGAACACTGAAGCTTTCTTT. Supplemented by reference TRBV5-1 and TRBJ1-1, the full variable domain reads KAGVTQTPRYLIKTRGQQVTLSCSPISGHRSVSWYQQTPGQGLQFLFEYFSETQRNKGNFPGRFSGRQFSNSRSEMNVSTLELGDSALYLCASSPPGTTLNTEAFFGQGTRLTVV.

In DNA, the CDR3 is TGTGCCTGGAACGGTCTCATCCGGGGAAAACTGTTTTTT. Encoded protein: CAWNGLIRGKLFF. The V and J genes are TRBV30 and TRBJ1-4, with D unclear. This CDR3 is 13 amino acids long. Germline V gene data show CDR1 as GTSNPN and CDR2 as SVGIG (reference sequence). The germline V and J ends were trimmed by 4 bases and 10 bases, with 16 bases remaining between them. The variable domain in full, with the rest retrieved from reference TRBV30 and TRBJ1-4, is SQTIHQWPATLVQPVGSPLSLECTVEGTSNPNLYWYRQAAGRGLQLLFYSVGIGQISSEVPQNLSASRPQDRQFILSSKKLLLSDSGFYLCAWNGLIRGKLFFGSGTQLSVL.

CDR3 DNA: TGTGCCAGCAGCTCCCCAGGTTACGAGCAGTACTTC. As protein: CASSSPGYEQYF. The chain is built from TRBV3-1 and TRBJ2-7; D unresolved. The CDR3 spans 12 residues. Germline lookup yields CDR1 LGHDT and CDR2 YNNKEL (reference sequence). V lost 5 bases to trimming and J lost 4 bases, with 9 bases between them.

The chain is built from TRBV24-1 and TRBJ2-1, with 8 bases aligning to TRBD2. Unmatched junction bases numbered 8, after V lost 5 bases and J lost 3 bases. In germline, CDR1 is KGHDR, CDR2 SFDVKD. This CDR3 region has 16 residues. As DNA, the CDR3 is TGTGCCACCAGTGTAGGAGGTAGCGGGGACTACAATGAGCAGTTCTTC. It codes for CATSVGGSGDYNEQFF.

The gene calls are TRBV6-5 and TRBJ2-7; D is ambiguous. Germline values: CDR1 MNHEY, CDR2 SVGAGI. Trimming pared 0 bases from V and 4 bases from J, leaving 7 bases between. The CDR3 covers 13 residues. CDR3 sequence: CASSYSPLYEQYF. CDR3 nucleotide sequence: TGTGCCAGCAGTTACTCCCCCCTGTACGAGCAGTACTTC.

This chain uses TRBV19 with TRBJ1-2; D is unclear. Trimming left V 3 bases short and J 0 bases short, with 8 bases between. The germline V gene has CDR1 LNHDA and CDR2 SQIVND (reference sequence). The CDR3 consists of 14 residues. The CDR3 loop is CASSILDTNYGYTF. CDR3 DNA: TGTGCCAGTAGTATTCTAGACACTAACTATGGCTACACCTTC.